Listed here are 20 T cell receptor beta chains from one sample, sequenced in a study of PD-1 blockade in classical Hodgkin lymphoma. With no exception, relapse followed autologous stem cell transplantation in all patients, and brentuximab vedotin exposure varied. Using immunoSEQ multiplex PCR, the repertoire was profiled, and TCRdb retains in-frame clones only, with some absent. The sample has just over 25,000 clones; about nine tenths are singletons. Sequencing was performed on peripheral blood mononuclear cells (PBMCs), taken at baseline. The receptor source for this set is a human donor with classical Hodgkin lymphoma.

This clone showed up just once. The chain joins TRBV30 to TRBJ2-2, with D perhaps matching TRBD1 or TRBD2 (6 bases each). Germline CDR1 and CDR2: GTSNPN and SVGIG (reference sequence). Deletions cut 6 bases from V and 3 bases from J, with 11 bases between. The CDR3 length is 13 residues. CDR3 bases: TGTGCCTGTGGGGGGCTGGACACCGGGGAGCTGTTTTTT. It encodes CACGGLDTGELFF.

This clone was detected a few times. CDR3 DNA: TGTGCCAGTCGGGGGGGGCAATCCTACAATGAGCAGTTCTTC. It is translated as CASRGGQSYNEQFF. The J gene is TRBJ2-1, the V gene TRBV6-5; 8 bases are shared with TRBD2. The CDR3 is 14 amino acids. From germline, CDR1 is MNHEY and CDR2 SVGAGI. The V and J ends lost 9 bases and 1 base, in that order; junction bases with no gene match: 5.

The chain recombines TRBV5-1 with TRBJ1-1, with unresolved D. CDR3 length: 13 residues. Germline V gene lookup returns CDR1 SGHRS and CDR2 YFSETQ. V gave up 0 bases and J gave up 4 bases, with 7 bases separating them. The DNA for the CDR3 is TGCGCCAGCAGCTTGGCCGTCTCCACTGAAGCTTTCTTT. As protein: CASSLAVSTEAFF.

The J gene is TRBJ2-1, the V gene TRBV9, with 8 nucleotides matching TRBD2. Losses at the gene ends were 0 bases for V and 4 bases for J; bases not matched to a gene: 3. The CDR3 covers 15 residues. Germline-derived CDR1 and CDR2 are SGDLS and YYNGEE. Here the CDR3 reads CASSVEGTRYNEQFF. The CDR3, as DNA: TGTGCCAGCAGCGTAGAGGGGACTAGATACAATGAGCAGTTCTTC.

The chain has TRBV9 and TRBJ2-3; 11 bases align to TRBD2. The V segment lost 5 bases and the J segment 3 bases; nucleotides outside the gene matches: 14. The CDR3 has 18 amino acids. Germline CDR1 is SGDLS and CDR2 is YYNGEE. The CDR3 sequence is CASSVWPPGLAETDTQYF. CDR3 in DNA: TGTGCCAGCAGTGTCTGGCCACCGGGACTAGCGGAAACAGATACGCAGTATTTT.

This chain joins TRBV7-2 and TRBJ2-4; possibly TRBD2 for D (6 bases). Germline V gene sequence: CDR1 SGHTA, CDR2 FQGNSA. The CDR3 is 14 residues long. Deletions cut 5 bases from V and 8 bases from J, with 16 bases between. The CDR3: CASSPLRLGDIQYF. For the CDR3, the DNA is TGTGCCAGCAGCCCCTTACGACTAGGGGACATTCAGTACTTC.

This chain joins TRBV6-5 and TRBJ2-7; 7 nucleotides agree with TRBD1. CDR3 size: 13 residues. V shed 2 bases, J shed 4 bases, and the junction held 2 bases outside the gene matches. Germline CDR1 reads MNHEY; CDR2 reads SVGAGI. The CDR3 loop reads CASSYDREYEQYF. For the CDR3, the DNA is TGTGCCAGCAGTTACGACAGGGAATACGAGCAGTACTTC.

This chain joins TRBV19 and TRBJ2-2; TRBD2 matches at 8 bases. CDR1 is LNHDA and CDR2 is SQIVND in the germline V gene (reference sequence). CDR3 length: 16 residues. Germline trimming cut 5 bases from V and 3 bases from J; bases unmatched to any gene: 8. The CDR3 coding sequence is TGTGCCAGTAGTTTCGGGGGGGCCCGGTACACCGGGGAGCTGTTTTTT. Translating it yields CASSFGGARYTGELFF.

This clone appeared once. The chain has TRBV11-2 and TRBJ1-5; possibly TRBD1 for D (6 bases). Trimming shortened V by 5 bases and J by 0 bases, and 11 bases separated the two germline ends. CDR1 and CDR2 (germline): SGHAT, FQNNGV. This CDR3 has 15 amino acids. Here the CDR3 DNA reads TGTGCCAGCAGCCCGGGACAAAGTAGCAATCAGCCCCAGCATTTT. Its protein is CASSPGQSSNQPQHF.

The J gene is TRBJ2-1, the V gene TRBV27; 7 nucleotides match TRBD2. The CDR3 has 17 amino acids. V lost 4 bases and J lost 4; bases outside the gene matches: 13. Germline lookup yields CDR1 MNHEY and CDR2 SMNVEV (reference sequence). The CDR3 DNA sequence: TGTGCCAGCAGTTCTACCCCCTGGCGGGGGAGTTACAATGAGCAGTTCTTC. Translated: CASSSTPWRGSYNEQFF.

J is TRBJ2-1 and V is TRBV21-1; the table names TRBD2, a call not compared with the DNA. TRBV21-1 is a documented pseudogene. The length of the CDR3 is 12 residues. The CDR3 reads CASSKSSNEQFF. As DNA, the CDR3 is TGTGCCAGCAGCAAAAGCTCCAATGAGCAGTTCTTC.

This clone was recorded a few times. The V gene is TRBV4-1, the J gene TRBJ1-3; 7 nucleotides line up with TRBD1. Germline trimming cut 4 bases from V and 0 bases from J; bases unmatched to any gene: 12. The CDR3 is 18 amino acids. The germline V gene encodes CDR1 MGHRA and CDR2 YSYEKL. This chain's CDR3 is CASSRAMTGRSSGNTIYF. The CDR3 nucleotides are TGCGCCAGCAGCCGAGCTATGACAGGGAGGAGCTCTGGAAACACCATATATTTT.

The chain employs TRBV7-3 and TRBJ2-3, with no clear D. Germline V gene lookup returns CDR1 SGHTA and CDR2 FQGTGA. V gave up 1 base and J gave up 11 bases, with 13 bases separating them. The CDR3 runs to 13 residues. CDR3 nucleotides: TGTGCCAGCAGCTTAAGGGCTAGAGAGGAGCAGTATTTT. Translating it yields CASSLRAREEQYF.

Remarks on this clone: Other DNA sequences in the same sample also yield this CDR3. The chain has TRBV5-1 and TRBJ2-1; no definite D call. The CDR3 sequence is 14 residues long. V was trimmed by 0 bases and J by 1 base, leaving 5 bases between them. Germline V lookup: CDR1 SGHRS, CDR2 YFSETQ. This CDR3 reads CASSLAGSYNEQFF. The CDR3 bases are TGCGCCAGCAGCTTGGCAGGTTCCTACAATGAGCAGTTCTTC.

The chain combines TRBV7-9 with TRBJ1-2, with D unresolved. This CDR3 comprises 14 residues. The ends were cut back, 5 bases at V and 0 bases at J, with 10 bases in the middle. CDR1 is SEHNR and CDR2 is FQNEAQ in the germline V gene (reference sequence). The CDR3 coding sequence is TGTGCCAGCAGCCCCCGAGAAACTAACTATGGCTACACCTTC. Protein product: CASSPRETNYGYTF.

The rearrangement uses TRBV5-1 and TRBJ1-1; D perhaps matches TRBD1 (5 bases). V lost 4 bases and J 1 base, leaving 11 bases between the germline ends. CDR1 and CDR2 (germline): SGHRS, YFSETQ. The CDR3 is 14 residues long. CDR3 sequence: CASSEAGPNTEAFF. CDR3 bases: TGCGCCAGCAGCGAAGCAGGGCCGAACACTGAAGCTTTCTTT.

V gene TRBV7-9 combines with J gene TRBJ2-3; weak D call: TRBD2 (5 bases). This CDR3 region has 15 residues. From germline, CDR1 is SEHNR and CDR2 FQNEAQ (reference sequence). Trimming removed 1 base from V and 0 bases from J, with 8 bases in between. CDR3 protein: CASSLEAASTDTQYF. CDR3 coding DNA: TGTGCCAGCAGCTTAGAAGCGGCTAGCACAGATACGCAGTATTTT. The full variable domain, with the rest looked up from reference TRBV7-9 and TRBJ2-3, is DTGVSQNPRHKITKRGQNVTFRCDPISEHNRLYWYRQTLGQGPEFLTYFQNEAQLEKSRLLSDRFSAERPKGSFSTLEIQRTEQGDSAMYLCASSLEAASTDTQYFGPGTRLTVL.

This clone was seen a single time. This sequence joins TRBV21-1 and TRBJ1-3; the table's TRBD1 call for D was not verified on the DNA. TRBV21-1 is annotated as a pseudogene. CDR3 length: 16 residues. CDR3 in amino acids: CASSKSSGIPGNTIYF. Written as DNA, the CDR3 is TGTGCCAGCAGCAAATCCTCAGGGATTCCTGGAAACACCATATATTTT.

The sample holds one count of this clone. The rearrangement links TRBV7-9 to TRBJ1-2; 8 positions agree with TRBD1. CDR3 size: 12 residues. With 3 bases clipped from V and 13 bases from J, the junction kept 7 bases outside the gene matches. The germline V gene has CDR1 SEHNR and CDR2 FQNEAQ (reference sequence). The CDR3 sequence is CASSFVDRAVTF. As DNA, the CDR3 is TGTGCCAGCAGCTTCGTGGACAGGGCGGTCACCTTC.

V and J are TRBV27 and TRBJ2-3; TRBD2 agrees at 9 bases. J was trimmed by 4 bases and V by 3 bases; bases with no gene match: 5. Looked up from germline, CDR1 is MNHEY and CDR2 is SMNVEV (reference sequence). This CDR3 comprises 15 residues. The CDR3 DNA reads as TGTGCCAGCAGTTTTGTAGCGGGGGTCGCAGATACGCAGTATTTT. Its protein is CASSFVAGVADTQYF.